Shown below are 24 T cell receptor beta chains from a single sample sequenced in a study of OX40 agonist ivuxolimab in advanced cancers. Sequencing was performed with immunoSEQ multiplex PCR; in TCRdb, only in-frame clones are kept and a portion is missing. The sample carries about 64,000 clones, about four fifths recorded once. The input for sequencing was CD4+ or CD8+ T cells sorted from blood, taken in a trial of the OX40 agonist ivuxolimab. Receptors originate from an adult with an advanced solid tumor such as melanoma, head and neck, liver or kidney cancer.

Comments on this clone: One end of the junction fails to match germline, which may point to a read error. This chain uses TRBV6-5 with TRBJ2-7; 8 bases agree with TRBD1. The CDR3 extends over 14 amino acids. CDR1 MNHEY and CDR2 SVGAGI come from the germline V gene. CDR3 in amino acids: CASTRRTGIYEQHF. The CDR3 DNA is TGTGCCAGCACCCGAAGGACAGGGATCTACGAGCAGCACTTC.

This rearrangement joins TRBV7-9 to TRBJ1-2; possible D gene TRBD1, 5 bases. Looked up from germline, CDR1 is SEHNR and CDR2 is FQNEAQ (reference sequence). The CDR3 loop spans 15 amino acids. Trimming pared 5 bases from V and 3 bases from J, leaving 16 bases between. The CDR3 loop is CASSLTGGGDYGYTF. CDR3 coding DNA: TGTGCCAGCAGCCTCACGGGGGGAGGGGACTATGGCTACACCTTC.

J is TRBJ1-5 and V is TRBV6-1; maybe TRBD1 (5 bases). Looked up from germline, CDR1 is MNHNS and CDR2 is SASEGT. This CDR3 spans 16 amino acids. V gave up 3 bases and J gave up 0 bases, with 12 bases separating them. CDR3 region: CASSEIRTHSNQPQHF. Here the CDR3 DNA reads TGTGCCAGCAGTGAGATCCGGACACATAGCAATCAGCCCCAGCATTTT.

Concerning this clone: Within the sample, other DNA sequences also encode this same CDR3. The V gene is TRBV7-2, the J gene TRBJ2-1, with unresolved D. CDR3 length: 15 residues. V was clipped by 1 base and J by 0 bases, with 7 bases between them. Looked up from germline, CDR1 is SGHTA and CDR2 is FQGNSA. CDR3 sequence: CASSLGSSSYNEQFF. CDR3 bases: TGTGCCAGCAGCTTAGGCAGTAGCTCCTACAATGAGCAGTTCTTC. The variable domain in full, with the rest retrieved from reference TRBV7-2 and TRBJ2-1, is GAGVSQSPSNKVTEKGKDVELRCDPISGHTALYWYRQSLGQGLEFLIYFQGNSAPDKSGLPSDRFSAERTGGSVSTLTIQRTQQEDSAVYLCASSLGSSSYNEQFFGPGTRLTVL.

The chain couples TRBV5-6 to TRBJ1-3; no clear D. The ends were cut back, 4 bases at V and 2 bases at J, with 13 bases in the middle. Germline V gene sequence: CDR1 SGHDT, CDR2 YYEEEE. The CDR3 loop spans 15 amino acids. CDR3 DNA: TGTGCCAGCAGCCTTCCGACCCCGGCTGGAAACACCATATATTTT. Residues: CASSLPTPAGNTIYF.

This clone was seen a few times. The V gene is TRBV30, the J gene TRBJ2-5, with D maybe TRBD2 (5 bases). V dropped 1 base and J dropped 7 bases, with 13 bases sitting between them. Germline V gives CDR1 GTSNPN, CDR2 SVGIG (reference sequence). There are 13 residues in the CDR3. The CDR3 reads CAWSERPGVTQYF. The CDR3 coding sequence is TGTGCCTGGAGTGAGCGGCCCGGGGTGACCCAGTACTTC.

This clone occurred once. CDR3 DNA sequence: TGTGCCTGGAGTAGACCTGGGCCCCACCTCAGAGACTACACCTTC. Its protein product is CAWSRPGPHLRDYTF. The J gene is TRBJ1-2, the V gene TRBV30; D unclear. V lost 2 bases and J 10 bases, leaving 23 bases between the germline ends. Germline assignment: CDR1 GTSNPN and CDR2 SVGIG (reference sequence). This CDR3 is 15 amino acids long.

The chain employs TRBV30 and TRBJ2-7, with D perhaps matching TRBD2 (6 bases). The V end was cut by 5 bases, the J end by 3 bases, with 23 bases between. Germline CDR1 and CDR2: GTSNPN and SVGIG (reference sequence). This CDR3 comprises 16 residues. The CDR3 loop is CAWVFPGGDGYYEQYF. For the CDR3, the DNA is TGTGCCTGGGTCTTTCCAGGCGGGGACGGATACTACGAGCAGTACTTC.

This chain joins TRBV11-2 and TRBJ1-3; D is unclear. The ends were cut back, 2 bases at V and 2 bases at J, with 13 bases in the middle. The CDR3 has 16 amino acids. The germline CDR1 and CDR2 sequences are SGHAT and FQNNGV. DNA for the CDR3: TGTGCCAGCAGCTTAAAAGGGTACCTAGCTGGAAACACCATATATTTT. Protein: CASSLKGYLAGNTIYF.

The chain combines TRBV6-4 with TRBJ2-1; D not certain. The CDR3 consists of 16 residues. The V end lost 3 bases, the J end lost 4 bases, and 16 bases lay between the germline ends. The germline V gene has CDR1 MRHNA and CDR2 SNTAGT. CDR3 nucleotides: TGTGCCAGCAGTGATAGTGGCATCCTCTATTACAATGAGCAGTTCTTC. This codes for CASSDSGILYYNEQFF.

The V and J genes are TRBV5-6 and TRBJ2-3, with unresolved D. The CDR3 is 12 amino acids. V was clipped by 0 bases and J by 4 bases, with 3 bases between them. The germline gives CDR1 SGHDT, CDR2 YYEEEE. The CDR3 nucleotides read TGTGCCAGCAGCTTGGCTGCAGATACGCAGTATTTT. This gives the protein CASSLAADTQYF.

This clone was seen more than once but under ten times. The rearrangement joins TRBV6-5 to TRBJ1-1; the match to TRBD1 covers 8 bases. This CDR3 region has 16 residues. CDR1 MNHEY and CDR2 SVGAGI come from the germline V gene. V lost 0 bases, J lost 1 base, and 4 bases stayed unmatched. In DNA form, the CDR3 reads TGTGCCAGCAGTTACTCGAGCGGGACAGGGAACACTGAAGCTTTCTTT. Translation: CASSYSSGTGNTEAFF.

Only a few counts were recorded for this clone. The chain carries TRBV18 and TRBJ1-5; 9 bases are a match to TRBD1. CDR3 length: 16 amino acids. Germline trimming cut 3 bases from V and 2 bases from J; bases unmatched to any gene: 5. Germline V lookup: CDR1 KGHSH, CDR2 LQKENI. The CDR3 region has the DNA TGTGCCAGCTCACCCCAGGACAGGGGTGGCAATCAGCCCCAGCATTTT. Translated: CASSPQDRGGNQPQHF.

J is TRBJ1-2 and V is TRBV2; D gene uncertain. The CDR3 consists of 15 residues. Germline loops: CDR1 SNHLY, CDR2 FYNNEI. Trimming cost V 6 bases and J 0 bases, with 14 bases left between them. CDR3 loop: CASRTPTPTNYGYTF. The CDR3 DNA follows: TGTGCCAGCAGAACTCCAACACCTACTAACTATGGCTACACCTTC.

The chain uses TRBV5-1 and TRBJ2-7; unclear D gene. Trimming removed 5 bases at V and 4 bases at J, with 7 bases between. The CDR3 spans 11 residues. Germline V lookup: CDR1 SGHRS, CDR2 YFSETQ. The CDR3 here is CASSGEYEQYF. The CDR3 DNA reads TGCGCCAGCAGTGGTGAATACGAGCAGTACTTC. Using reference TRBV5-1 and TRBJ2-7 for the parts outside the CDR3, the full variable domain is KAGVTQTPRYLIKTRGQQVTLSCSPISGHRSVSWYQQTPGQGLQFLFEYFSETQRNKGNFPGRFSGRQFSNSRSEMNVSTLELGDSALYLCASSGEYEQYFGPGTRLTVT.

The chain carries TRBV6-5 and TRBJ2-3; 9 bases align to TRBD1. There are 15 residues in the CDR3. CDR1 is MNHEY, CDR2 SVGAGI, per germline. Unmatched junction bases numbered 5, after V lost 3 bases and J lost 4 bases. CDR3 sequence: CASSYGTGKADTQYF. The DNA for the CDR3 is TGTGCCAGCAGTTATGGGACAGGGAAAGCAGATACGCAGTATTTT.

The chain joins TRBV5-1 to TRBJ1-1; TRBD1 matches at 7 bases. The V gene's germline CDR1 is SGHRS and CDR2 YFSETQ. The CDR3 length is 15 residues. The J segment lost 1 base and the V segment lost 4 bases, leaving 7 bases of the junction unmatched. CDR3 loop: CASSVTGEGNTEAFF. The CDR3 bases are TGCGCCAGCAGCGTAACAGGGGAGGGGAACACTGAAGCTTTCTTT.

This CDR3 reads CASSLRAGLGYTF. As DNA, the CDR3 is TGTGCCAGCAGCTTGAGGGCCGGGTTGGGCTACACCTTC. The J gene is TRBJ1-2, the V gene TRBV5-4, with D unclear. Germline V lookup: CDR1 SGHNT, CDR2 YYREEE (reference sequence). The CDR3 has 13 amino acids. The germline V and J ends were trimmed by 1 base and 8 bases, with 12 bases remaining between them.

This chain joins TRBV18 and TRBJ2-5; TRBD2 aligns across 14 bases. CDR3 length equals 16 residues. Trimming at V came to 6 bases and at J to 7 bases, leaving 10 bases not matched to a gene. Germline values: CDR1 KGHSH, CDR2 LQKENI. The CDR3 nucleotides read TGTGCCAGCTCCACCAGTGGACTAGCGGGAGGAGGGACCCAGTACTTC. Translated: CASSTSGLAGGGTQYF.

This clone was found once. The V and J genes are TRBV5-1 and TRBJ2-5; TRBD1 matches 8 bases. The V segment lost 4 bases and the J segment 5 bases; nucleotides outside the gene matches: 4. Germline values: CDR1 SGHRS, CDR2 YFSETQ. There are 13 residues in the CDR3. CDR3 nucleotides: TGCGCCAGCAGCCGTAACAGGGGGGAGACCCAGTACTTC. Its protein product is CASSRNRGETQYF. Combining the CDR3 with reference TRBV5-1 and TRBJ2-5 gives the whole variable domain KAGVTQTPRYLIKTRGQQVTLSCSPISGHRSVSWYQQTPGQGLQFLFEYFSETQRNKGNFPGRFSGRQFSNSRSEMNVSTLELGDSALYLCASSRNRGETQYFGPGTRLLVL.

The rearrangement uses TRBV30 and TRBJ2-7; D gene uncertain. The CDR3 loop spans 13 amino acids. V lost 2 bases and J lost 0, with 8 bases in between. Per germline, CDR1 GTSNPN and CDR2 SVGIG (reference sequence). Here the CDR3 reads CAWSSAVSYEQYF. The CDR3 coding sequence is TGTGCCTGGAGTTCGGCGGTCTCCTACGAGCAGTACTTC.

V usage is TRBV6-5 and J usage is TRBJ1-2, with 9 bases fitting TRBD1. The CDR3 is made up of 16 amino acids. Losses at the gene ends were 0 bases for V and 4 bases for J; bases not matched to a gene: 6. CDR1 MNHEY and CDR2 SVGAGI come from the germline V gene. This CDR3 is CASSYSLGQGSYGYTF. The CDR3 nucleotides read TGTGCCAGCAGTTACTCGTTGGGACAGGGCAGCTATGGCTACACCTTC.

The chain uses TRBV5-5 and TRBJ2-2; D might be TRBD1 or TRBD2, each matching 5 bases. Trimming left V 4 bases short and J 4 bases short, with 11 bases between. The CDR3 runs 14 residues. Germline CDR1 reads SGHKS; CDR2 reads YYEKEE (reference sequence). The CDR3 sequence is CASSERGFTGELFF. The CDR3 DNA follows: TGTGCCAGCAGCGAGAGGGGTTTCACCGGGGAGCTGTTTTTT.

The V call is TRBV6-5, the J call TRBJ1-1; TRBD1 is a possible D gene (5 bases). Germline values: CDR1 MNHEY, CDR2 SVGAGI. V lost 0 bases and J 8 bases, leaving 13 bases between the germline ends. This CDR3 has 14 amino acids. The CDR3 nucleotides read TGTGCCAGCAGTTACTCGGGAGGGGCGTTGGAAGCTTTCTTT. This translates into CASSYSGGALEAFF.